This T cell receptor (beta chain) derives from a study of T cell repertoires in cytomegalovirus infection (dated by TCRdb to between 2017 and 2020). Some background on the complete study: Recently identified HLA-C-restricted CMV epitopes, whose presentation resists viral immunomodulation, were targeted by peptide stimulations together with well-studied HLA-B-restricted epitopes. Because public TCR beta signatures pointed to carriage of CMV infection together with the matching HLA type, the HLA type of each donor mattered for the analysis. General conclusions and limits of the study: In both this cohort and an independent cohort of 300 to 450 donors, the cumulative frequency of public TCR beta family members distinguished carriers of CMV infection plus the relevant HLA type. In the ex vivo response, HLA-C-restricted CMV-specific TCR beta clonotypes were dominant, and in two of eight donors the single most frequent clonotype came from this HLA-C-restricted group.

The run used an Illumina HiSeq 1500. TCRdb reprocessing: public reads trimmed at Q25 with fastp, clones called with MiXCR, in-frame beta chains kept. Every distinct CDR3 protein forms one entry, paired with its most common genes and DNA. The sample includes some 500,000 distinct CDR3 sequences, with roughly 42% observed a single time. The ten largest make up 48% of the sample. The germline V gene supplies CDR1 SGHTA and CDR2 FQGNSA. Trimming leaves V shorter by 5 bases and J shorter by 7 bases, with the junction holding 4 bases beyond the gene matches. From the cysteine up to the phenylalanine, the CDR3 has a length of 15 residues. Left in the record is the CDR3 DNA by itself, 45 bases read in frame from the first base. Read against the paper, the sample's treatment or condition label means: in vitro stimulation with specific CMV peptide epitopes to enrich CMV-specific T cells. This clonotype was counted at least ten times. Its antigen is unknown. Per-base qualities were not stored, and no clone one base away is much larger.

This receptor was taken from a human donor in good health (CMV status not recorded). Some clones in this sample may be carry-over from other donors' samples. Recombination linked TRBV7-2 to TRBJ2-1, with TRBD2 identical over 14 junction bases. This sample comprised cultured PBMCs, obtained from culture after CMV antigen stimulation. The DNA reads TGTGCCAGCAGCCGACTAGCGGGAGGGTTAAATGAGCAGTTCTTC. It codes for CASSRLAGGLNEQFF.